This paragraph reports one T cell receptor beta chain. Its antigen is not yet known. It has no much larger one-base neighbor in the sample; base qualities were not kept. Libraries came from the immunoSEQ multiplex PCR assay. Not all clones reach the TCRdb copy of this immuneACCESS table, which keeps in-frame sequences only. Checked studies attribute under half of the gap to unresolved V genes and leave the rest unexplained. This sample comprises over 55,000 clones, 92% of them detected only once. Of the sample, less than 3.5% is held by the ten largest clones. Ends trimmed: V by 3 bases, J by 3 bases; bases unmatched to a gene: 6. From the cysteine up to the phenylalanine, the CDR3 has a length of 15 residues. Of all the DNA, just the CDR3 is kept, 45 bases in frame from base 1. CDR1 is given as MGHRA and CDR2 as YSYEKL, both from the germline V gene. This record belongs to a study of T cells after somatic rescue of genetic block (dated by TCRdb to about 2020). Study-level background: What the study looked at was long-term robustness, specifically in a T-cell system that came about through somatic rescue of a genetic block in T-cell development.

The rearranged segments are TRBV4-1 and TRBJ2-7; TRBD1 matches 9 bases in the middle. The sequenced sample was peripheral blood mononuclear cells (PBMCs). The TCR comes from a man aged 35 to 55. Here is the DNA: TGCGCCAGCAGCCAGGGACAGGGTGTCAACTACGAGCAGTACTTC. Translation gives CASSQGQGVNYEQYF.